Sequencing of this T cell receptor (beta chain) was carried out in a study of immune heterogeneity within non-small cell lung tumors. Amplification of TCR beta CDR3 was performed by multiplex PCR with 32 V and 13 J primers. MiXCR, applied by TCRdb to the multiplex PCR reads, yields one record per CDR3 protein. Of some 14,000 distinct CDR3 sequences listed, less than 35% are singletons. This clonotype was observed at least ten times. The antigen is not known. Study conclusions and caveats: Both recurring identical dominant CDR3 beta clonotypes and site-unique high-frequency clones were observed across tumor sites within a patient.

Each sample used roughly 0.65 ug of genomic DNA from bulk tumor tissue. Several biopsies per primary tumor were taken during surgery, spaced as far apart as possible. The study enrolled patients with untreated, newly diagnosed non-small cell lung cancer who underwent curative surgery. V was clipped by 3 bases and J by 2 bases, with 12 bases between them. This CDR3 has 15 amino acids. The specimen was lung tumor tissue. This clonotype was obtained from a man aged 40-55 years with non-small cell lung cancer. The chain combines TRBV12-3 or TRBV12-4 with TRBJ2-3; no definite D call. As DNA, the CDR3 is TGTGCCAGCAGTTTGGATCGGGCAGACACAGATACGCAGTATTTT. Translating it yields CASSLDRADTDTQYF.